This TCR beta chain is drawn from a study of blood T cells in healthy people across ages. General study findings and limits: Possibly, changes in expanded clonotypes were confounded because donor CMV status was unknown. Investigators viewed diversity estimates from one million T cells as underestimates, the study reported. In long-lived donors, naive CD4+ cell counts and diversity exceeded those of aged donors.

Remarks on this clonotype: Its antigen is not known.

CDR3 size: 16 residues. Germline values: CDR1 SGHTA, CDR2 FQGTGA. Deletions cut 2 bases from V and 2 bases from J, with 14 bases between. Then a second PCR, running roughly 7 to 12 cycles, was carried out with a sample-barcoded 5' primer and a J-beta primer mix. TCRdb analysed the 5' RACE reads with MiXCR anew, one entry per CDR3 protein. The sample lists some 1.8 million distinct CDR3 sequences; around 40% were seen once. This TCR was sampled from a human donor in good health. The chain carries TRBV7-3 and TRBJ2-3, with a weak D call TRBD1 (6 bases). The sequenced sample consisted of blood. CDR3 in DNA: TGTGCCAGCAGCTTACAGGGGATTAGAACCACAGATACGCAGTATTTT. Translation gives CASSLQGIRTTDTQYF.